Listed below are T cell receptor beta chains from one sample, sequenced in a study of CD8 T cells in Susac syndrome. TCRdb independently ran MiXCR on the immunoSEQ multiplex PCR reads; one entry per CDR3 protein. Here the sample spans roughly 190,000 distinct CDR3 sequences, more than 90% being singletons. The material sequenced was CD4+ T cells from PBMCs. The origin of the receptors is a human donor with Susac syndrome. Each CDR3 is given without its conserved first and last residue.

v_call,cdr3_aa
TRBV2,ASSEAGLHQF
TRBV12-3/TRBV12-4,ASSLDDWTTDTQY
TRBV9,ASSGIPGQTSTDTQY
TRBV5-1,ASRSQVNTEAF
TRBV29-1,SDGTVYGYT
TRBV9,ASRAGIGGAPNEQF
TRBV5-1,ASSATGTSGNEQF
TRBV12-3/TRBV12-4,ASSLVQGSNQPQH
TRBV27,ASSLRSRGLSYNEQF
TRBV2,ASSRARAADGYT
TRBV9,ASLREATGELF
TRBV12-3/TRBV12-4,ASSPFATNEKLF
TRBV3-1,ASSRVRNTEAF
TRBV9,ASSVLQGANTGELF
TRBV30,AWSEVWSEVSNQPQH
TRBV12-3/TRBV12-4,ASSQGKNTEAF
TRBV30,AWIRVKGGGYGYT
TRBV5-1,ASTPITDTQY
TRBV20-1,SASLGSSGYT
TRBV19,ASRFTTTVPEQY
TRBV6-4,ARDDTGTGAFYSNQPQH
TRBV15,ATSREKVGTYEQY
TRBV10-2,ASSESSRYEQF
TRBV29-1,SVEKQQETQY
TRBV15,ATSRDGTGPEIEQY
TRBV28,ASSLNDGIYEQY
TRBV2,ASSESSSRLF
TRBV30,AWDSGGSGNQPQH
TRBV19,ASRTTVNTEAF
TRBV12-3/TRBV12-4,ASSPHLSSGNTIY
TRBV6-6,ASSPAYNEQF
TRBV28,ASSLAGPHSSLH